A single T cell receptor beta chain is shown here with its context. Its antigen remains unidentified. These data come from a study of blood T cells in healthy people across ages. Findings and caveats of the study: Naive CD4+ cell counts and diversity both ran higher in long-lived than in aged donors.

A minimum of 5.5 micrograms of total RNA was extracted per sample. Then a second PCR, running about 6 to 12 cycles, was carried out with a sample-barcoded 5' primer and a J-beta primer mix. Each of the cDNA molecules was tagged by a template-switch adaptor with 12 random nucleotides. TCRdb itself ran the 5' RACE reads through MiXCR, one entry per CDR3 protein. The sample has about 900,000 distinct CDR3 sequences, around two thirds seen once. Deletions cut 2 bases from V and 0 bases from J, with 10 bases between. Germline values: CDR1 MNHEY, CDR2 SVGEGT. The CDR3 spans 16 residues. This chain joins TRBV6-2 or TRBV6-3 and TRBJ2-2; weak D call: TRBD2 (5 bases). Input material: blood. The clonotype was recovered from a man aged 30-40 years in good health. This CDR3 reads CASSYRAATNTGELFF. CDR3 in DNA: TGTGCCAGCAGTTACAGAGCGGCTACGAACACCGGGGAGCTGTTTTTT.